A single sample gave rise to the 22 T cell receptor beta chains below, sequenced in a study of blood T cell repertoires in COVID-19. Measured with immunoSEQ multiplex PCR; TCRdb has only the in-frame clones, and not every one. The sample has about 190,000 clones, roughly 89% seen once; the top ten hold less than 3.5%. The sample was PBMCs or T cells enriched from blood (not recorded which). The receptors derive from a woman aged 25 to 45 who had been exposed to COVID-19.

The chain recombines TRBV6-2 or TRBV6-3 with TRBJ1-2; D unresolved. Germline CDR1 reads MNHEY; CDR2 reads SVGEGT. Trimming cost V 2 bases and J 6 bases, with 16 bases left between them. This CDR3 is built from 15 residues. Here the CDR3 DNA reads TGTGCCAGCAGTTACCTCGATTTACAGCCCGATGGCTACACCTTC. The encoded protein is CASSYLDLQPDGYTF.

The chain joins TRBV6-4 to TRBJ2-1, with 13 bases matching TRBD2. V lost 3 bases to trimming and J lost 5 bases; unmatched junction nucleotides: 1. The CDR3 loop spans 15 amino acids. CDR1 is MRHNA and CDR2 is SNTAGT in the germline V gene. CDR3 region: CASSEGLAGNNEQFF. The CDR3 nucleotides are TGTGCCAGCAGTGAGGGACTAGCGGGGAACAATGAGCAGTTCTTC.

Regarding this clone: This sample includes further DNA sequences coding for the same CDR3. V usage is TRBV5-5 and J usage is TRBJ1-1; TRBD1 is a possible D gene (5 bases). Per germline, CDR1 SGHKS and CDR2 YYEKEE (reference sequence). The CDR3 contains 15 residues. The V end lost 0 bases, the J end lost 3 bases, and 12 bases lay between the germline ends. CDR3 bases: TGTGCCAGCAGCTTGGAGGGACTCTTACACACTGAAGCTTTCTTT. This encodes CASSLEGLLHTEAFF.

This chain links TRBV5-1 with TRBJ1-6; TRBD1 matches at 9 bases. V gave up 0 bases and J gave up 12 bases; unmatched junction bases: 7. Germline CDR1 reads SGHRS; CDR2 reads YFSETQ. CDR3 size: 15 residues. Here the CDR3 reads CASSLAGTGILPLHF. In DNA, the CDR3 is TGCGCCAGCAGCTTGGCCGGGACAGGGATATTACCCCTCCACTTT.

The chain combines TRBV3-1 (or the pseudogene TRBV3-2) with TRBJ1-2; D is unclear. CDR3 size: 12 residues. Germline CDR1 reads LGHDT; CDR2 reads YNNKEL (reference sequence). Trimming pared 5 bases from V and 9 bases from J, leaving 13 bases between. For the CDR3, the DNA is TGTGCCAGCAGCTTCCGGACTGGGAGCTACACCTTC. Protein product: CASSFRTGSYTF.

This clone was seen just once. The V gene is TRBV5-1, the J gene TRBJ1-3, with TRBD1 identical over 9 bases. This CDR3 region has 15 residues. Germline trimming cut 4 bases from V and 0 bases from J; bases unmatched to any gene: 2. Germline V gene lookup returns CDR1 SGHRS and CDR2 YFSETQ. The CDR3 region is CASSKDRGSGNTIYF. In nucleotides, the CDR3 is TGCGCCAGCAGCAAGGACAGGGGCTCTGGAAACACCATATATTTT. Looking up the rest from reference TRBV5-1 and TRBJ1-3 gives the full variable domain: KAGVTQTPRYLIKTRGQQVTLSCSPISGHRSVSWYQQTPGQGLQFLFEYFSETQRNKGNFPGRFSGRQFSNSRSEMNVSTLELGDSALYLCASSKDRGSGNTIYFGEGSWLTVV.

The CDR3 loop reads CASSLGLAGGEQFF. In DNA, the CDR3 is TGTGCCAGCAGCTTAGGACTAGCGGGGGGTGAGCAGTTCTTC. The V call is TRBV7-2, the J call TRBJ2-1; 13 positions agree with TRBD2. Germline lookup yields CDR1 SGHTA and CDR2 FQGNSA. The CDR3 consists of 14 residues. With V trimmed by 1 base and J by 9 bases, 0 bases remained unmatched.

This clone was observed a handful of times. The rearrangement links TRBV7-6 to TRBJ2-1, with TRBD2 matching 12 bases. The CDR3 totals 18 residues. The germline V gene has CDR1 SGHVS and CDR2 FNYEAQ. The ends lost 5 bases at V and 0 bases at J; junction bases unmatched: 8. The CDR3 bases are TGTGCCAGCAGCCTCGGACTAGCGGGGAGACACTCCTACAATGAGCAGTTCTTC. As protein: CASSLGLAGRHSYNEQFF.

V and J are TRBV19 and TRBJ2-1; TRBD2 matches 7 bases. The J segment lost 0 bases and the V segment lost 5 bases, leaving 7 bases of the junction unmatched. This CDR3 contains 16 residues. Germline V gene lookup returns CDR1 LNHDA and CDR2 SQIVND (reference sequence). CDR3 sequence reads: CASSSPWGGSYNEQFF. In nucleotides, the CDR3 is TGTGCCAGTAGTTCCCCGTGGGGGGGCTCCTACAATGAGCAGTTCTTC.

The genes are TRBV29-1 and TRBJ2-7; the match to TRBD1 covers 8 bases. The CDR3 totals 13 residues. CDR1 and CDR2 from the germline V gene are SQVTM and ANQGSEA. Trimming removed 2 bases from V and 7 bases from J; junction bases left unmatched: 7. The CDR3, as DNA: TGCAGCGTTGAATACGACAGGGGAAGGGAGCAGTACTTC. It translates to CSVEYDRGREQYF.

The rearrangement joins TRBV6-5 to TRBJ1-3; maybe TRBD1 (5 bases). V was clipped by 2 bases and J by 4 bases, with 9 bases between them. The CDR3 totals 14 residues. Germline values: CDR1 MNHEY, CDR2 SVGAGI. In DNA form, the CDR3 reads TGTGCCAGCAGTTACCAGGGAAGGGGAAACACCATATATTTT. This encodes CASSYQGRGNTIYF.

The chain employs TRBV15 and TRBJ1-2, with D maybe TRBD1 (5 bases). CDR3 length equals 14 residues. With 0 bases removed from V and 5 bases from J, the gap between germline ends came to 10 bases. Germline V gives CDR1 LNHNV, CDR2 YYDKDF (reference sequence). DNA of the CDR3: TGTGCCACCAGCAGAGATACTCGGGGGTATGGCTACACCTTC. Its translation is CATSRDTRGYGYTF. The whole variable domain, filled in from reference TRBV15 and TRBJ1-2, reads DAMVIQNPRYQVTQFGKPVTLSCSQTLNHNVMYWYQQKSSQAPKLLFHYYDKDFNNEADTPDNFQSRRPNTSFCFLDIRSPGLGDTAMYLCATSRDTRGYGYTFGSGTRLTVV.

The chain combines TRBV10-2 with TRBJ2-2, with TRBD2 matching over 8 bases. The CDR3 has 16 amino acids. CDR1 and CDR2 (germline): WSHSY, SAAADI. V lost 6 bases to trimming and J lost 0 bases; unmatched junction nucleotides: 6. CDR3 coding DNA: TGCGCCAGCAGGGCCATGGGACTAGCGAACACCGGGGAGCTGTTTTTT. It is translated as CASRAMGLANTGELFF.

This clone appeared a single time. The gene calls are TRBV27 and TRBJ1-2; tentatively, D is TRBD1 (6 bases). The CDR3 runs to 13 residues. Germline V CDR1 and CDR2: MNHEY, SMNVEV (reference sequence). V dropped 3 bases and J dropped 4 bases, with 9 bases sitting between them. CDR3 residues: CASSFTGTYGYTF. In DNA, the CDR3 is TGTGCCAGCAGTTTCACAGGGACCTATGGCTACACCTTC.

About this clone: An end of the junction differs from the germline gene, which may be a read error. J is TRBJ2-7 and V is TRBV5-1, with TRBD1 matching over 9 bases. The CDR3 spans 12 residues. CDR1 is SGHRS, CDR2 YFSETQ, per germline. CDR3 in amino acids: CASSLDRGEQYF. CDR3 bases: TGCGCCAGCAGTTTGGACAGGGGCGAGCAGTACTTC.

J is TRBJ2-7 and V is TRBV4-1; D possibly corresponds to TRBD1 (6 bases). V was pared by 3 bases and J by 3 bases, with 12 bases between. The germline gives CDR1 MGHRA, CDR2 YSYEKL. The CDR3 contains 14 residues. The CDR3, as DNA: TGCGCCAGCAGCCACAGGGGCGCGGTCTACGAGCAGTACTTC. Translating it yields CASSHRGAVYEQYF.

This clone was picked up one time. This chain uses TRBV5-6 with TRBJ1-2; 7 positions match TRBD1. After removal of 3 bases from V and 5 bases from J, the junction contained 13 bases not matched to a gene. Germline assignment: CDR1 SGHDT and CDR2 YYEEEE. CDR3 length equals 16 residues. The CDR3 is CASSYWTGWGPYGYTF. CDR3 DNA sequence: TGTGCCAGCAGCTACTGGACAGGCTGGGGACCTTATGGCTACACCTTC.

This clone was picked up many times. The genes are TRBV4-1 and TRBJ2-1, with TRBD2 as a possible D gene (7 bases). V was cut by 4 bases and J by 4 bases, with 17 bases left in between. Germline CDR1 and CDR2: MGHRA and YSYEKL. The CDR3 contains 16 residues. The DNA for the CDR3 is TGCGCCAGCAGCCCCTCGGGGGGCGAACCTTACAATGAGCAGTTCTTC. It encodes CASSPSGGEPYNEQFF.

J is TRBJ1-2 and V is TRBV5-1, with D uncertain. The CDR3 is 14 residues long. With 4 bases removed from V and 7 bases from J, the gap between germline ends came to 17 bases. Germline V gives CDR1 SGHRS, CDR2 YFSETQ. The CDR3 loop reads CASSRLSEEGGYTF. CDR3 in DNA: TGCGCCAGCAGCAGGTTGTCCGAGGAAGGTGGCTACACCTTC. Using reference TRBV5-1 and TRBJ1-2 for the parts outside the CDR3, the full variable domain is KAGVTQTPRYLIKTRGQQVTLSCSPISGHRSVSWYQQTPGQGLQFLFEYFSETQRNKGNFPGRFSGRQFSNSRSEMNVSTLELGDSALYLCASSRLSEEGGYTFGSGTRLTVV.

This chain joins TRBV5-1 and TRBJ2-7, with D tentatively TRBD2 (5 bases). This CDR3 has 14 residues. Germline values: CDR1 SGHRS, CDR2 YFSETQ. V lost 2 bases and J lost 4, with 13 bases in between. The CDR3, as DNA: TGCGCCAGCAGCTTACCCGGGATGACATACGAGCAGTACTTC. This gives the protein CASSLPGMTYEQYF. Filled out from reference TRBV5-1 and TRBJ2-7, the complete variable domain reads KAGVTQTPRYLIKTRGQQVTLSCSPISGHRSVSWYQQTPGQGLQFLFEYFSETQRNKGNFPGRFSGRQFSNSRSEMNVSTLELGDSALYLCASSLPGMTYEQYFGPGTRLTVT.

On this clone itself: Relative to the germline gene, one junction end is altered; a read error may explain this. This chain links TRBV7-7 with TRBJ2-1; 12 bases map to TRBD2. Germline values: CDR1 SSHAT, CDR2 FNYEAQ (reference sequence). This CDR3 is 15 amino acids long. The CDR3 loop reads CASSYSSGGAHEQFF. The CDR3 DNA reads as TGTGCTAGCAGCTACTCTAGCGGGGGGGCCCATGAGCAGTTCTTC.

The rearrangement uses TRBV12-3 or TRBV12-4 and TRBJ1-3; D call uncertain. The CDR3 loop spans 12 amino acids. V was trimmed by 7 bases and J by 3 bases, leaving 7 bases between them. CDR3 sequence reads: CASTPSGNTIYF. In DNA, the CDR3 is TGTGCCAGCACCCCTAGTGGAAACACCATATATTTT.